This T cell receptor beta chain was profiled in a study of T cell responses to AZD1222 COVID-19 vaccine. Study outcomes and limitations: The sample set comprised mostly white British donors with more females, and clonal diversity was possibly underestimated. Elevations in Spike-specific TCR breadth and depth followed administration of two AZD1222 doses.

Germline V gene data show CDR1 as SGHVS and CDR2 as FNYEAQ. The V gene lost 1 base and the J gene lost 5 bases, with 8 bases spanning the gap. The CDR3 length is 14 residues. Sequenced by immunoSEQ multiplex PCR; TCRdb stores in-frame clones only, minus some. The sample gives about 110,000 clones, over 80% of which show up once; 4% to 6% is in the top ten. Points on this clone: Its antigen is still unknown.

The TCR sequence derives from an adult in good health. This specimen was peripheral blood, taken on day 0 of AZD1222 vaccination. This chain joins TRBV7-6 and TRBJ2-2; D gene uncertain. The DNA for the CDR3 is TGTGCCAGCAGCTTAGTCCCACGGACCGGGGAGCTGTTTTTT. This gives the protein CASSLVPRTGELFF.